Given below is one T cell receptor (beta chain) in context. The antigen this receptor binds is unknown. The library was generated by the immunoSEQ multiplex PCR assay. A mixture of 60 forward primers for TCR Vbeta segments and 13 reverse primers for TCR Jbeta segments was used in the multiplex PCR. The CDR3 region of rearranged TCR beta genes was amplified from genomic DNA by a multiplex PCR assay. On the Illumina HiSeq System, the amplified TCR beta libraries were sequenced as 87-base-pair reads. The study's processing was this. Across the roughly 700 repertoires, a later analysis counted roughly 84 million unique TCR beta chains, 9.5 million to 12 million of which were shared by at least two donors. To remove PCR and sequencing errors, raw reads were error-corrected and collapsed into unique sequences using a nearest-neighbor algorithm that merged closely related sequences. CDR3 sequences were aligned to IMGT reference sequences to assign V, D and J gene segments. Each retained sequence needed at least a six-nucleotide match to both a V gene segment and a J gene segment. Rearrangements were classified as productive when the CDR3 lacked stop codons and remained in frame with V and J, and all other rearrangements were classified as non-productive. CDR3 was defined by IMGT convention, running from the second conserved V-encoded cysteine to the conserved J-encoded phenylalanine. The earlier analysis of approximately 500 of the donors excluded sequences that lacked an unambiguous match to a single V gene segment. In an earlier analysis of several hundred of the donors, a V segment was called functional when productive rearrangements were above 56.7%, and segregating when the standard deviation between donors exceeded 5%. A statistical classification framework was built for diagnosing cytomegalovirus status from the catalog of TCR beta chain sequences. A later analysis assigned V and J genes by comparing TCR nucleotide sequences with IMGT/GENE-DB human TR gene sequences. In a later analysis, CDR3 sequences and most-parsimonious VDJ recombination scenarios were assigned using the TCRdist pipeline. In a later analysis, each TCR beta chain was defined by its CDR3 amino acid sequence together with its V-gene family, and reads lacking a unique V-gene family were excluded. A later analysis removed several hundred highly shared, low-generation-probability nucleotide sequences to deal with suspected cross-contamination and a sequencing artifact. In a later analysis, a clonal expansion index was calculated for each public chain from normalized within-repertoire ranks of inferred template counts. In a later analysis, generation probabilities were computed using a VDJ recombination model fitted to out-of-frame rearrangements, and the results were checked against IGoR. In a later analysis, hypergeometric tests were used to score TCR-TCR, TCR-HLA and TCR-CMV co-occurrence, with a repertoire-size bias correction applied to TCR pairs. A later analysis estimated false discovery rates by permuting HLA or CMV assignments 20 times. A later analysis grouped co-occurring TCRs with DBSCAN, adding TCRdist sequence similarity when clustering within HLA-allele-positive subsets. For co-occurrence clustering, repertoires with fewer than 30,000 or more than 120,000 public chains were excluded, along with roughly five repertoires with anomalous nucleotide sharing. TCRdb mirrors the immuneACCESS table, restricted to in-frame sequences. Some clones are absent from its copies; in checked studies, under half trace to an unresolved V gene, and the reason for the others is unknown. V, J and clone size derive from that table, while D and trimming were established from the DNA sequence. The table of this sample itemizes about 130,000 clones. The ten largest clones represent roughly 2% of the sample.

This sample is part of a study of cytomegalovirus exposure and HLA in healthy donors (dated by TCRdb to 2016 to 2017). For context, the study as a whole: According to an earlier analysis of 587 of the donors, some 180 million T cells yielded approximately 120 million unique TCR beta sequences and about 280 Gb of sequence data. An early release covering roughly 600 HLA-typed donors comprised about 300 gigabases of sequencing data and about 90 million unique TCR sequences. Of the 300 to 500 genotyped donors, roughly 76% were placed in the genetic ancestry cluster associated with self-reported Caucasian donors. The study aimed to test whether signatures of past pathogen exposure could be identified by cataloging public T cell receptors. The T cell repertoires of under 750 subjects were profiled by immunosequencing and related to cytomegalovirus serostatus. Along with the roughly 700-subject first cohort, a separate validation cohort of approximately 110 different subjects was used. The study combined high-throughput TCR immunosequencing, statistical association of individual TCRs with disease status, and machine learning to predict cytomegalovirus infection status. To study patterns of TCR occurrence, a later analysis re-analyzed previously published TCR beta repertoires from more than 550 donors and added high-resolution HLA genotyping. Rather than drawing on any new phenotypic data, the later analysis identified candidate immune exposures from TCR beta sequences and the way those sequences occurred across donors. An earlier analysis of several hundred of the donors applied high-throughput TCR beta sequencing to assess whether each TCR beta V gene segment acted as functional or pseudogenic. Donor age, sex, ethnicity and CMV serostatus were compiled together with the repertoire data. A later genetic analysis used genome-wide SNP genotypes for about 60% of the roughly 700 donors, treating that subset as a discovery cohort. Every discovery cohort repertoire had been produced on one sequencing platform. Class I and class II HLA loci were covered by the typing at four-digit resolution. Typing coverage varied by locus: roughly 620-640 donors for A, B, C, DRB1 and DQB1; approximately 500 for DQA1; 606 for DPA1; roughly 450 for DPB1. Because of strong linkage in the cohort, 4 to 6 DR-DQ haplotypes were treated as single units for association and clustering. Among around 400 genotyped donors of the cohort, an average of around 220,000 unique TCR beta nucleotide sequences was sequenced per donor, of which about 20% were non-productive. The study at large found these results: A later analysis associated about 17,000 TCR beta sequences with specific HLA alleles at a false discovery rate of 0.05. The only immune exposure information available for the cohort was CMV serostatus. While some public TCRs were present in many individuals, most TCR sequences turned up only very rarely across donors. In a later analysis, HLA-associated TCR beta chains were found to be more clonally expanded and to have lower generation probabilities than equally common non-associated chains. According to a later analysis, parvovirus B19, influenza, CMV and Epstein-Barr virus appeared linked to several top co-occurrence clusters. An earlier analysis of approximately 600 of the donors showed that most TCR beta V segments appeared in productive rearrangements either about 87% or about 30% of the time, which broadly matched IMGT annotations. HLA typing was unavailable for some donors at each locus, so association tests used only the typed subset. Roughly uniform sequencing depth across donors was assumed in presence/absence analyses, although this assumption may not hold. A further reported finding was that TCR beta sequences accurately predicted the HLA-A and HLA-B alleles for most subjects in the first cohort. When HLA alleles, especially DR and DQ, strongly co-occurred, TCR associations were difficult to assign to individual alleles. V-gene and J-gene trimming of TCR beta chains was associated with a missense DCLRE1C variant in a later genetic analysis, and the association was replicated in an independent cohort. According to a later analysis, most CMV-associated TCR beta chains appeared to be HLA-restricted, and the HLA associations seemed to be driven largely by CMV exposure. Only TCR beta chains were sequenced in this cohort, and the absence of alpha or paired-chain data limited detectable features. In a later genetic analysis, fewer N-insertions in productive TCRs were reported among donors in an Asian-associated ancestry cluster than the roughly 640-donor mean. A cluster of highly shared sequence variants was judged likely to be a technical artifact of the sequencing pipeline. In both the original and validation cohorts, the classifier was reported to diagnose cytomegalovirus status with high specificity and sensitivity. According to a later analysis, TCR association rates differed among HLA loci, with DRB1 alleles showing the most associated TCRs and HLA-C alleles showing the fewest. The 87-base-pair reads could not distinguish some IMGT-functional V segments, including TRBV6-2 and TRBV6-3, so those segments were excluded. In vitro tests confirmed that a few of the cytomegalovirus-associated TCR beta chains recognize cytomegalovirus antigens. According to the authors, the approach could potentially be generalized to other disease states and immunological phenotypes. Correlated functional status among segregating V segments might reflect linkage disequilibrium, but an unknown experimental factor could not be ruled out. The study gave a list of 150 to 200 TCR beta chains associated with cytomegalovirus. Because counts were too low, 15 to 20 rarely observed V segments, including chromosome 9 orphons, were excluded from the earlier analysis of about 500 of the donors.

In the germline V gene, CDR1 corresponds to SGHRS and CDR2 to YFSETQ. The germline ends are 9 bases apart after V is trimmed by 2 bases and J by 0 bases. The cysteine opens and the phenylalanine closes a CDR3 of 15 amino acids. Only the CDR3 region is kept as DNA, spanning 45 bases read in frame from base 1. In total, 666 healthy bone marrow donors made up the cohort. At the time of sampling, all cohort members were nominally healthy, though unrecorded immune exposures were likely present. The donor tested CMV seronegative and was one of the 352 seronegative cohort members. A peripheral blood sample was provided by each donor, and peripheral blood mononuclear cells were used for TCR beta sequencing. The Qiagen DNeasy Blood Extraction Kit was used to extract genomic DNA from the blood cell samples.

The rearrangement joined TRBV5-1 to TRBJ2-1; the best D guess is TRBD2, with 5 bases matching. Sequenced input: PBMCs. This receptor was obtained from a man aged 35 to 55 in good health and CMV-seronegative. The CDR3 reads as follows: CASSFSVSSYNEQFF. The nucleotide sequence reads TGCGCCAGCAGCTTTAGCGTTAGCTCCTACAATGAGCAGTTCTTC.